A single sample is the source of the 21 T cell receptor beta chains below, sequenced in a study of blood T cell repertoires in COVID-19. Profiling relied on immunoSEQ multiplex PCR, and the TCRdb table lists in-frame clones only, not all of them. Among roughly 150,000 clones listed, around 74% were seen once. The sample consisted of peripheral blood. Source of these receptors: a woman of 80 years or more with acute or convalescent COVID-19.

Remarks on this clone: Just one base apart from a much larger clone, this may be a read error. Other DNA variants within this sample encode the same CDR3. The chain uses TRBV12-3 or TRBV12-4 and TRBJ1-1; D not certain. Trimming removed 2 bases at V and 1 base at J, with 5 bases between. There are 13 residues in the CDR3. The chain's CDR3 is CASSLPGNTEAFF. Written as DNA, the CDR3 is TGTGCCAGCAGTTTACCAGGGAACACTGAAGCTTTCTTT.

The rearrangement uses TRBV7-8 and TRBJ2-2, with TRBD2 identical over 7 bases. In germline, CDR1 is SGHVS, CDR2 FQNEAQ. Unmatched junction bases numbered 7, after V lost 5 bases and J lost 4 bases. The CDR3 runs to 15 residues. CDR3 coding DNA: TGTGCCAGCAGCAACCTAGCGGACGGCACCGGGGAGCTGTTTTTT. This gives the protein CASSNLADGTGELFF.

The count of this clone is one. The chain combines TRBV27 with TRBJ1-1; D remains unclear. Trimming stripped 6 bases from V and 6 bases from J, with 17 bases between. The CDR3 contains 14 residues. CDR1 and CDR2 (germline): MNHEY, SMNVEV (reference sequence). The CDR3 DNA follows: TGTGCCAGCAGAACCACCTCCCGGGGATCTGAAGCTTTCTTT. Its protein product is CASRTTSRGSEAFF.

The chain uses TRBV19 and TRBJ1-2; D possibly corresponds to TRBD1 (6 bases). V shed 7 bases and J shed 2 bases, with 14 bases lying between them. Germline assignment: CDR1 LNHDA and CDR2 SQIVND (reference sequence). The CDR3 covers 14 residues. The DNA of the CDR3 is TGTGCCAGTACCCTGTCGGGACAAAACTATGGCTACACCTTC. This encodes CASTLSGQNYGYTF.

In this sample, this clone turned up a few times. This rearrangement joins TRBV6-5 to TRBJ1-2; D may be TRBD1 (6 bases). The V gene lost 6 bases and the J gene lost 3 bases, with 11 bases spanning the gap. CDR1 is MNHEY, CDR2 SVGAGI, per germline. The CDR3 runs to 13 residues. The CDR3 reads CASSEDRDYGYTF. CDR3 DNA sequence: TGTGCCAGCAGCGAGGACAGAGACTATGGCTACACCTTC.

The V gene is TRBV19, the J gene TRBJ2-2; D perhaps matches TRBD1 (5 bases). Germline assignment: CDR1 LNHDA and CDR2 SQIVND (reference sequence). The CDR3 spans 15 residues. V was clipped by 7 bases and J by 0 bases, with 12 bases between them. CDR3 in amino acids: CASIPGAANTGELFF. The CDR3, as DNA: TGTGCCAGTATTCCTGGGGCGGCGAACACCGGGGAGCTGTTTTTT.

The CDR3 DNA sequence: TGTGCCAGCTCACCCACCGGGACAGGGGACTATGGCTACACCTTC. It translates to CASSPTGTGDYGYTF. This chain uses TRBV18 with TRBJ1-2; TRBD1 agrees at 10 bases. The CDR3 totals 15 residues. The V segment lost 3 bases and the J segment 3 bases; nucleotides outside the gene matches: 4. CDR1 and CDR2 (germline): KGHSH, LQKENI.

This chain connects TRBV2 to TRBJ1-2; 9 bases agree with TRBD1. The CDR3 is 15 amino acids. The trim removed 9 bases at V and 4 bases at J, leaving 12 bases unmatched. Germline V lookup: CDR1 SNHLY, CDR2 FYNNEI. This CDR3 reads CARGGGTGTFYGYTF. CDR3 DNA sequence: TGTGCCAGAGGAGGCGGGACAGGGACTTTCTATGGCTACACCTTC.

This clone was observed once. The chain uses TRBV7-3 and TRBJ1-6, with D hard to call. The CDR3 has 14 amino acids. Germline lookup yields CDR1 SGHTA and CDR2 FQGTGA. V shed 2 bases and J shed 5 bases, with 7 bases lying between them. CDR3 DNA sequence: TGTGCCAGCAGCTTACAGGTCCATAATTCACCCCTCCACTTT. This encodes CASSLQVHNSPLHF.

This clone was counted a few times. The V and J genes are TRBV30 and TRBJ1-1, with D perhaps matching TRBD1 (6 bases). Germline CDR1 reads GTSNPN; CDR2 reads SVGIG (reference sequence). The V and J ends lost 4 bases and 2 bases respectively, with 14 bases between them. The CDR3 covers 14 residues. This CDR3 is CAWTPGRGNTEAFF. The CDR3 region has the DNA TGTGCCTGGACCCCGGGCAGGGGTAACACTGAAGCTTTCTTT.

The rearrangement joins TRBV18 to TRBJ2-1; D is unresolved. V lost 3 bases and J lost 8, with 11 bases in between. Looked up from germline, CDR1 is KGHSH and CDR2 is LQKENI. The CDR3 consists of 13 residues. The chain's CDR3 is CASSPPGSHEQFF. The CDR3 region has the DNA TGTGCCAGCTCACCGCCCGGTTCCCATGAGCAGTTCTTC. Based on the CDR3 plus reference TRBV18 and TRBJ2-1, the full variable domain is NAGVMQNPRHLVRRRGQEARLRCSPMKGHSHVYWYRQLPEEGLKFMVYLQKENIIDESGMPKERFSAEFPKEGPSILRIQQVVRGDSAAYFCASSPPGSHEQFFGPGTRLTVL.

The CDR3 is CASSRDFESSYEQYF. In DNA form, the CDR3 reads TGTGCCAGCAGCCGGGACTTCGAGAGCTCCTACGAGCAGTACTTC. The rearrangement joins TRBV6-5 to TRBJ2-7; possible D gene TRBD2, 6 bases. The germline V gene encodes CDR1 MNHEY and CDR2 SVGAGI. This CDR3 is built from 15 residues. V lost 6 bases and J lost 0, with 15 bases in between.

V is TRBV11-2 and J is TRBJ2-7, with D maybe TRBD1 (5 bases). V was cut by 5 bases and J by 0 bases, with 14 bases left in between. The CDR3 covers 15 residues. Germline values: CDR1 SGHAT, CDR2 FQNNGV. CDR3 residues: CASSADSYSSYEQYF. CDR3 in DNA: TGTGCCAGCAGCGCCGACAGTTATAGCTCCTACGAGCAGTACTTC.

The chain combines TRBV27 with TRBJ2-1, with unresolved D. The V and J ends lost 5 bases and 5 bases respectively, with 13 bases between them. Germline V gene lookup returns CDR1 MNHEY and CDR2 SMNVEV (reference sequence). The CDR3 sequence is 14 residues long. Here the CDR3 reads CASSVEDPHNEQFF. CDR3 DNA: TGTGCCAGCAGTGTCGAGGATCCCCACAATGAGCAGTTCTTC.

V is TRBV6-5 and J is TRBJ2-1; 14 nucleotides line up with TRBD2. The germline V gene has CDR1 MNHEY and CDR2 SVGAGI. The CDR3 length is 15 residues. J was trimmed by 10 bases and V by 1 base; bases with no gene match: 3. The CDR3 nucleotides are TGTGCCAGCAGTTACTTGGGACTAGCGGGAGTCGAGCAGTTCTTC. This translates into CASSYLGLAGVEQFF.

This clone was recorded a few times. The rearrangement joins TRBV5-1 to TRBJ2-3; 7 bases line up with TRBD1. Germline V CDR1 and CDR2: SGHRS, YFSETQ. The CDR3 is 15 amino acids. The ends lost 4 bases at V and 2 bases at J; junction bases unmatched: 7. The CDR3 spells CASSPGQAFTDTQYF. CDR3 nucleotide sequence: TGCGCCAGCAGCCCTGGACAGGCCTTCACAGATACGCAGTATTTT.

A few counts support this clone. The rearrangement uses TRBV5-8 and TRBJ1-6; the D is unclear. Germline V CDR1 and CDR2: SGHTS, YDEGEE. There are 14 residues in the CDR3. V gave up 2 bases and J gave up 2 bases, with 5 bases separating them. Here the CDR3 reads CASSLTAYNSPLHF. Here the CDR3 DNA reads TGTGCCAGCAGCTTAACAGCCTATAATTCACCCCTCCACTTT.

This clone was found a few times. The CDR3 nucleotides read TGTGCCAGCAGCTTAGAACTAGCGGGAGATTACAATGAGCAGTTCTTC. Its translation is CASSLELAGDYNEQFF. The gene calls are TRBV7-2 and TRBJ2-1, with TRBD2 matching over 11 bases. After removal of 1 base from V and 4 bases from J, the junction contained 3 bases not matched to a gene. The CDR3 is 16 residues long. CDR1 is SGHTA, CDR2 FQGNSA, per germline.

V gene TRBV24-1 combines with J gene TRBJ2-1; 12 bases align to TRBD2. Germline values: CDR1 KGHDR, CDR2 SFDVKD. This CDR3 contains 16 residues. The V and J ends lost 3 bases and 7 bases, in that order; junction bases with no gene match: 6. CDR3 nucleotide sequence: TGTGCCACCAGTGATGGAGGGACTAGCGGGCAAAATGAGCAGTTCTTC. The encoded protein is CATSDGGTSGQNEQFF.

This chain joins TRBV5-1 and TRBJ2-7; 14 bases are shared with TRBD2. CDR3 length equals 14 residues. The germline CDR1 and CDR2 sequences are SGHRS and YFSETQ. The V and J ends lost 6 bases and 3 bases, in that order; junction bases with no gene match: 2. The CDR3, as DNA: TGCGCCAGCAAGGGGACTAGCGGGAGCTACGAGCAGTACTTC. Translated: CASKGTSGSYEQYF.

This clone turned up a few times. The V and J genes are TRBV27 and TRBJ2-3; 7 bases align to TRBD2. The length of the CDR3 is 16 residues. V was pared by 8 bases and J by 4 bases, with 15 bases of the junction left unmatched. Per germline, CDR1 MNHEY and CDR2 SMNVEV (reference sequence). Written as DNA, the CDR3 is TGTGCCAGCTCCCCGACTAGCTCGTCGGGCGCAGATACGCAGTATTTT. Translation gives CASSPTSSSGADTQYF.